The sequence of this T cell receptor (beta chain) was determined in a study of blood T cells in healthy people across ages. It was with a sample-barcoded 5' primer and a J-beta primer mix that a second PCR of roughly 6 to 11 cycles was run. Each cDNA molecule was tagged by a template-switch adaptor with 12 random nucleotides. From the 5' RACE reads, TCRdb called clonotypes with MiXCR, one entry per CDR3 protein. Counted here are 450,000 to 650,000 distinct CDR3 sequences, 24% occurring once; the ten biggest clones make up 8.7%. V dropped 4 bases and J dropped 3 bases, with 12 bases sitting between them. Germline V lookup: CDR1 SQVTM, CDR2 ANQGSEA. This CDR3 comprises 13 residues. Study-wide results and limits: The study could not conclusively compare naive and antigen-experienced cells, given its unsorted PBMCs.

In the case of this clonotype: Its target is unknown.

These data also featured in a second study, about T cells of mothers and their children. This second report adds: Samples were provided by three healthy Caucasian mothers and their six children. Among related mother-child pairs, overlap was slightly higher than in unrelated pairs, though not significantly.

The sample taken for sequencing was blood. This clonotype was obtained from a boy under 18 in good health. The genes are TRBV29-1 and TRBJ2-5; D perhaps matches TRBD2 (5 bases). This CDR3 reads CSVATRNKETQYF. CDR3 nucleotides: TGCAGCGTTGCCACTAGAAATAAAGAGACCCAGTACTTC.